This T cell receptor (beta chain) was recorded in a study of monozygotic twins with inflammatory bowel disease. Regarding the study as a whole: The co-twins with IBD showed lower TCRbeta diversity (inverse Simpson) than their healthy siblings.

On this clonotype itself: Antigen unknown.

Used for each TCR library was roughly 3,300 ng of total RNA. A 6-nucleotide sample barcode was carried by the UMIs, which template switching added. TCRalpha along with TCRbeta cDNA was subjected to two nested PCRs lasting roughly 16 and 10 cycles. TCRdb re-called the 5' RACE reads and catalogs CDR3 proteins one per entry, DNA excluded. The sample includes 150,000 to 200,000 distinct CDR3 sequences. Per germline, CDR1 SGHNT and CDR2 YYREEE (reference sequence). This CDR3 has 18 residues. The J gene is TRBJ2-4, the V gene TRBV5-4; TCRdb designates TRBD2, a call that cannot be tested without DNA. This clonotype originated in a human donor with ulcerative colitis or Crohn's disease, or a healthy co-twin of an affected twin (not recorded which). Input material: blood. CDR3 region: CASSLGTSGRAGKNIQYF.